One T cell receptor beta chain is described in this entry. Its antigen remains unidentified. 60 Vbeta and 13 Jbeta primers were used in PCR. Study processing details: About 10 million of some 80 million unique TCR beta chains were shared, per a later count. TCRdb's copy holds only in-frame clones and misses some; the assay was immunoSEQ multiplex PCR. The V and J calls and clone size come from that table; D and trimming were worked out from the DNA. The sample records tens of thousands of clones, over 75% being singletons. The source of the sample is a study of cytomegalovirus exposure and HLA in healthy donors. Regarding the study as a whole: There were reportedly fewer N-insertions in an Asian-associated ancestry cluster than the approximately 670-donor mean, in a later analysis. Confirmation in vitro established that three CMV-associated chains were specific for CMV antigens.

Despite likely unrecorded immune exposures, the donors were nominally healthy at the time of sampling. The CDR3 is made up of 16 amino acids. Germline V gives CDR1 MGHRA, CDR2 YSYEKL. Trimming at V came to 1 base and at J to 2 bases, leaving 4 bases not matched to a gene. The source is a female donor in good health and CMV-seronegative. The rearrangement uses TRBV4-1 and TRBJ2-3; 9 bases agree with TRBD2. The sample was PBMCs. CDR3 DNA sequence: TGCGCCAGCAGCCAAGTTTGGACTAGCGTCACAGATACGCAGTATTTT. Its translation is CASSQVWTSVTDTQYF.